This section outlines one TCR beta chain sequence together with its context. Its antigen remains unidentified. The data were obtained in a study of cytomegalovirus exposure and HLA in healthy donors. Study-level points and caveats: High specificity and sensitivity for cytomegalovirus status were reported for the classifier.

The germline V gene encodes CDR1 MGHRA and CDR2 YSYEKL. The V gene end was trimmed by 2 bases and the J gene end by 5 bases; junction bases not matched to a gene: 5. The CDR3 has 14 residues. Amplification used 60 Vbeta primers and 13 Jbeta primers. Data came from immunoSEQ multiplex PCR; TCRdb stores just in-frame clones and leaves some out. The profile shows more than 100,000 clones, around 87% of them singletons. The sequenced sample was PBMCs. This receptor was identified in a woman aged 25 to 39 in good health and CMV-seronegative. This chain links TRBV4-1 with TRBJ1-2, with 7 bases fitting TRBD1. The CDR3: CASSQLTGRYGYTF. The DNA for the CDR3 is TGCGCCAGCAGCCAACTGACAGGGAGGTATGGCTACACCTTC.